These 15 T cell receptor beta chains came from one sample sequenced in a study of blood T cell repertoires in COVID-19. TCRdb's table, derived via immunoSEQ multiplex PCR, lists solely in-frame clones and lacks some. The sample lists about 200,000 clones, approximately 86% occurring once. The sequencing input was PBMCs or T cells enriched from blood (not recorded which). The receptors stem from a woman between 40 and 50 years old with acute COVID-19.

Notes on this clone: In the same sample, other DNA sequences code for this CDR3. V and J are TRBV28 and TRBJ1-2, with D hard to call. The germline CDR1 and CDR2 sequences are MDHEN and SYDVKM. Trimming shortened V by 2 bases and J by 2 bases, and 6 bases separated the two germline ends. This CDR3 region has 13 residues. The chain's CDR3 is CASSLRANYGYTF. CDR3 in DNA: TGTGCCAGCAGTTTACGAGCGAACTATGGCTACACCTTC.

This clone was seen a handful of times. The J gene is TRBJ2-3, the V gene TRBV5-6; 7 nucleotides match TRBD2. CDR1 is SGHDT, CDR2 YYEEEE, per germline. This CDR3 is 17 amino acids long. The J segment lost 2 bases and the V segment lost 0 bases, leaving 9 bases of the junction unmatched. Here the CDR3 reads CASSLEGGREATDTQYF. CDR3 DNA: TGTGCCAGCAGCTTGGAGGGAGGGAGGGAGGCCACAGATACGCAGTATTTT.

The rearrangement uses TRBV19 and TRBJ1-5, with D possibly TRBD1 on 5 matching bases. Trimming removed 0 bases at V and 0 bases at J, with 6 bases between. This CDR3 region has 15 residues. Germline values: CDR1 LNHDA, CDR2 SQIVND (reference sequence). CDR3 in amino acids: CASSIDRDSNQPQHF. CDR3 coding DNA: TGTGCCAGTAGTATAGACAGGGATAGCAATCAGCCCCAGCATTTT.

This chain uses TRBV9 with TRBJ2-2, with TRBD1 as a possible D gene (5 bases). The CDR3 consists of 13 residues. V was clipped by 0 bases and J by 10 bases, with 10 bases between them. The germline V gene has CDR1 SGDLS and CDR2 YYNGEE. Here the CDR3 DNA reads TGTGCCAGCAGCGTAGCTAGGGGAAAGGAGCTGTTTTTT. Translated, it gives CASSVARGKELFF. Complete variable domain (other parts from reference TRBV9 and TRBJ2-2): DSGVTQTPKHLITATGQRVTLRCSPRSGDLSVYWYQQSLDQGLQFLIQYYNGEERAKGNILERFSAQQFPDLHSELNLSSLELGDSALYFCASSVARGKELFFGEGSRLTVL.

This sequence joins TRBV2 and TRBJ2-4; D unclear. Between the trimmed V and J ends, which lost 5 bases and 4 bases, there was a span of 9 bases. There are 13 residues in the CDR3. Germline V lookup: CDR1 SNHLY, CDR2 FYNNEI. Here the CDR3 reads CASSPATKNIQYF. In DNA, the CDR3 is TGTGCCAGCAGTCCCGCGACTAAAAACATTCAGTACTTC.

This clone was detected only once. The chain is built from TRBV28 and TRBJ2-3; tentatively, D is TRBD1 (5 bases). With 2 bases removed from V and 3 bases from J, the gap between germline ends came to 12 bases. The CDR3 length is 15 residues. Germline V gives CDR1 MDHEN, CDR2 SYDVKM. This CDR3 is CASSLVMGRTDTQYF. CDR3 DNA: TGTGCCAGCAGTTTAGTGATGGGGCGTACAGATACGCAGTATTTT.

The V and J genes are TRBV9 and TRBJ1-5; D gene unclear. The CDR3 length is 15 residues. Looked up from germline, CDR1 is SGDLS and CDR2 is YYNGEE. V was trimmed by 0 bases and J by 2 bases, leaving 9 bases between them. DNA of the CDR3: TGTGCCAGCAGCGTAGGTTTCGGAGGCAATCAGCCCCAGCATTTT. This codes for CASSVGFGGNQPQHF.

The rearrangement links TRBV7-8 to TRBJ2-5; 7 nucleotides match TRBD1. After removal of 5 bases from V and 1 base from J, the junction contained 4 bases not matched to a gene. CDR1 is SGHVS and CDR2 is FQNEAQ in the germline V gene. This CDR3 is built from 14 residues. The CDR3 nucleotides read TGTGCCAGCAGCGGCCGGGACAGCCAAGAGACCCAGTACTTC. This encodes CASSGRDSQETQYF. The variable domain in full, completed from reference TRBV7-8 and TRBJ2-5, reads GAGVSQSPRYKVAKRGQDVALRCDPISGHVSLFWYQQALGQGPEFLTYFQNEAQLDKSGLPSDRFFAERPEGSVSTLKIQRTQQEDSAVYLCASSGRDSQETQYFGPGTRLLVL.

The chain joins TRBV5-1 to TRBJ2-1; TRBD1 matches 9 bases. The junction had 3 bases not matched to a gene; V was cut back by 0 bases and J by 8 bases. CDR1 SGHRS and CDR2 YFSETQ come from the germline V gene. The CDR3 runs to 14 residues. The CDR3 reads CASSLGGQGYEQFF. CDR3 nucleotide sequence: TGCGCCAGCAGCTTGGGGGGACAGGGCTATGAGCAGTTCTTC.

The chain couples TRBV2 to TRBJ1-4, with 7 bases that match TRBD1. Germline CDR1 and CDR2: SNHLY and FYNNEI. V lost 8 bases and J lost 3; bases outside the gene matches: 6. The CDR3 loop spans 14 amino acids. The CDR3 sequence is CASSYRGPNEKLFF. The CDR3 region has the DNA TGTGCCAGCTCATACAGGGGCCCTAATGAAAAACTGTTTTTT.

A single count supports this clone. The rearrangement links TRBV7-9 to TRBJ1-3; D remains unclear. This CDR3 has 16 amino acids. The V end lost 1 base, the J end lost 0 bases, and 10 bases lay between the germline ends. The germline V gene encodes CDR1 SEHNR and CDR2 FQNEAQ (reference sequence). CDR3 region: CASSLGFAVSGNTIYF. CDR3 DNA: TGTGCCAGCAGCTTAGGCTTCGCGGTCTCTGGAAACACCATATATTTT.

The J gene is TRBJ2-1, the V gene TRBV28; 12 bases align to TRBD2. Germline trimming cut 2 bases from V and 8 bases from J; bases unmatched to any gene: 10. This CDR3 contains 17 residues. CDR1 is MDHEN, CDR2 SYDVKM, per germline. CDR3 sequence reads: CASSLDRLAGGPYEQFF. CDR3 DNA sequence: TGTGCCAGCAGTTTAGATAGGCTAGCGGGAGGGCCGTATGAGCAGTTCTTC.

The rearrangement joins TRBV18 to TRBJ2-1; no clear D gene. The CDR3 extends over 15 amino acids. Trimming removed 4 bases at V and 2 bases at J, with 12 bases between. The V gene's germline CDR1 is KGHSH and CDR2 LQKENI. CDR3 nucleotide sequence: TGTGCCAGCTCACTTACAGCACCCACCTACAATGAGCAGTTCTTC. As protein: CASSLTAPTYNEQFF.

This chain links TRBV11-2 with TRBJ2-1; TRBD2 matches 9 bases. There are 15 residues in the CDR3. CDR1 SGHAT and CDR2 FQNNGV come from the germline V gene. J was trimmed by 7 bases and V by 6 bases; bases with no gene match: 10. CDR3 residues: CASSPTIAGVNEQFF. The CDR3 coding sequence is TGTGCCAGCAGTCCTACGATAGCGGGAGTGAATGAGCAGTTCTTC.

This sequence joins TRBV6-2 or TRBV6-3 and TRBJ2-3; no clear D gene. CDR1 and CDR2 (germline): MNHEY, SVGEGT. V dropped 5 bases and J dropped 4 bases, with 10 bases sitting between them. The CDR3 is made up of 13 amino acids. The chain's CDR3 is CASSPHQADTQYF. CDR3 sequence (DNA): TGTGCCAGCAGTCCCCATCAGGCAGATACGCAGTATTTT.